This T cell receptor beta chain is from a study of blood T cell repertoires in COVID-19. Study summary: COVID-19 samples collected from the United States, Italy and Spain covered acute and convalescent phases. Sources were T cells, B-cell-depleted T cells, or PBMCs; the material itself was cDNA or gDNA.

This CDR3 spans 11 amino acids. Trimming took 6 bases from V and 8 from J, leaving 10 bases between them. CDR1 and CDR2 from the germline V gene are KGHSH and LQKENI. Only in-frame clones appear in the TCRdb table, and some are missing; sequencing was by immunoSEQ multiplex PCR. The profile shows fewer than 100,000 clones, 91% of them singletons. The V call is TRBV18, the J call TRBJ1-1; D is unclear. This sequence was found in a woman aged 50 to 60 in a cohort sampled during active COVID-19. The sequenced sample consisted of peripheral blood. The CDR3 DNA reads as TGTGCCAGCTCGCCTACGGGAGAAGCTTTCTTT. The encoded protein is CASSPTGEAFF.